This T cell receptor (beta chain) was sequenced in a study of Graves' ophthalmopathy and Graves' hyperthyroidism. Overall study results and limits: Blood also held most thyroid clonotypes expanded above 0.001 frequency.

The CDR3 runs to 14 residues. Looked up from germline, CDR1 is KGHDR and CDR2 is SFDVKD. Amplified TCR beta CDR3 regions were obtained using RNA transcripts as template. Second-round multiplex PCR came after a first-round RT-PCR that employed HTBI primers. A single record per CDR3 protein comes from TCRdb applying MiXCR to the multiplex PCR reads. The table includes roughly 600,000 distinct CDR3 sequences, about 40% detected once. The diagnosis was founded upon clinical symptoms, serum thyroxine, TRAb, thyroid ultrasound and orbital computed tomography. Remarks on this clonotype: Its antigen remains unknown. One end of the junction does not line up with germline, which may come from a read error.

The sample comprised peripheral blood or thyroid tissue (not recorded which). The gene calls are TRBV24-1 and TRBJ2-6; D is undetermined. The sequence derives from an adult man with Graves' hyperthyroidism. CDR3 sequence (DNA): TGTGCCAGCAGTTTGGTAGCTGGGGCCAACGTCCTGACTTTC. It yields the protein CASSLVAGANVLTF.